This T cell receptor (beta chain) is from a study of blood T cell repertoires in COVID-19. Study-wide context: Italy, Spain and the United States were the sources of the convalescent and acute COVID-19 samples.

In the authors' workflow: Scientists estimated how many nucleated cells there were by amplifying reference gene primers. Measured with immunoSEQ multiplex PCR; TCRdb has only the in-frame clones, and not every one. The D gene and trimming were derived from the DNA, and the V and J assignments and clone size from that table. In the table there are around 170,000 clones, around 89% of which are singletons. The germline V gene encodes CDR1 MNHEY and CDR2 SVGEGT. The CDR3 has 15 amino acids. J was trimmed by 6 bases and V by 2 bases; bases with no gene match: 2. The sequenced sample consisted of peripheral blood. The receptor was derived from a man younger than 30 who had recovered from COVID-19. The chain links TRBV6-2 or TRBV6-3 to TRBJ1-5; 12 nucleotides agree with TRBD1. This chain's CDR3 is CASSYGTGGFQPQHF. The CDR3, as DNA: TGTGCCAGCAGTTACGGGACAGGGGGCTTTCAGCCCCAGCATTTT.